The 21 T cell receptor beta chains given below trace back to one sample, sequenced in a study of memory CD4+ T cells and cytomegalovirus serostatus. Single viable CD3+CD4+CD8-CD45RO+ cells were sorted as the memory CD4+ T cells. Assay: immunoSEQ multiplex PCR; the TCRdb copy retains only in-frame clones and omits some. This table has 70,000 or so clones, around 78% appearing once. The sequenced material came from memory CD4+ T cells from blood. Receptor source: an adult in good health and CMV-seropositive.

The V gene is TRBV4-2, the J gene TRBJ1-4, with TRBD1 matching 7 bases. The CDR3 extends over 16 amino acids. Trimming took 1 base from V and 7 from J; bases not matched to a gene: 9. CDR1 and CDR2 (germline): LGHNA, YNFKEQ. The CDR3 region has the DNA TGTGCCAGCAGCCAAGCCTCAGGGGGGGGCGGTGAAAAACTGTTTTTT. Amino acid sequence: CASSQASGGGGEKLFF.

CDR3 sequence: CASTRTGGLTGELFF. CDR3 in DNA: TGTGCCAGCACCCGAACAGGGGGACTCACCGGGGAGCTGTTTTTT. The chain joins TRBV6-6 to TRBJ2-2; 8 bases are shared with TRBD1. Trimming cost V 7 bases and J 4 bases; bases outside gene matches: 8. Looked up from germline, CDR1 is MNHNY and CDR2 is SVGAGI (reference sequence). The CDR3 consists of 15 residues.

CDR3 loop: CASSPGSSYEQYF. DNA of the CDR3: TGTGCCAGCTCACCCGGCAGCTCCTACGAGCAGTACTTC. The chain employs TRBV18 and TRBJ2-7, with no clear D. Germline V gives CDR1 KGHSH, CDR2 LQKENI. Between the trimmed V and J ends, which lost 3 bases and 0 bases, there was a span of 6 bases. The CDR3 spans 13 residues.

This chain joins TRBV9 and TRBJ2-2; no firm D call. Germline V gene lookup returns CDR1 SGDLS and CDR2 YYNGEE. CDR3 length equals 16 residues. The germline V and J ends were trimmed by 4 bases and 0 bases, with 13 bases remaining between them. As DNA, the CDR3 is TGTGCCAGCAGCCCCGACGTGCCCCCGAACACCGGGGAGCTGTTTTTT. Its protein is CASSPDVPPNTGELFF.

The V gene is TRBV5-1, the J gene TRBJ1-1; TRBD1 is a possible D gene (5 bases). CDR1 SGHRS and CDR2 YFSETQ come from the germline V gene. Trimming removed 2 bases from V and 1 base from J, with 12 bases in between. The CDR3 loop spans 15 amino acids. The CDR3 loop reads CASSFFQGSNTEAFF. The CDR3 bases are TGCGCCAGCAGCTTTTTCCAGGGCTCGAACACTGAAGCTTTCTTT.

The CDR3 sequence: CASSLEGRRGYTF. The CDR3 bases are TGTGCCAGCAGCTTAGAGGGGAGGAGGGGCTACACCTTC. The chain employs TRBV7-2 and TRBJ1-2, with D perhaps TRBD1 (5 bases). This CDR3 contains 13 residues. V lost 1 base to trimming and J lost 8 bases, with 11 bases between them. CDR1 and CDR2 (germline): SGHTA, FQGNSA.

The V call is TRBV4-2, the J call TRBJ2-7, with 10 bases that match TRBD2. Germline V gene sequence: CDR1 LGHNA, CDR2 YNFKEQ. The V gene end was trimmed by 3 bases and the J gene end by 2 bases; junction bases not matched to a gene: 4. The CDR3 runs to 15 residues. The CDR3: CASSHLLAGAYEQYF. The CDR3 DNA follows: TGTGCCAGCAGCCATTTGCTAGCGGGGGCCTACGAGCAGTACTTC.

This clone is a singleton in its sample. V is TRBV11-1 and J is TRBJ2-3; D is possibly TRBD1 (7 bases). Germline V lookup: CDR1 SGHAT, CDR2 FQDESV (reference sequence). The CDR3 is 16 residues long. V lost 4 bases and J 4 bases, leaving 18 bases between the germline ends. The CDR3 spells CASSSPGRGVPDTQYF. For the CDR3, the DNA is TGTGCCAGCAGCTCGCCGGGCAGGGGGGTTCCAGATACGCAGTATTTT.

This chain connects TRBV18 to TRBJ1-5; D not resolved. V was trimmed by 1 base and J by 4 bases, leaving 11 bases between them. From germline, CDR1 is KGHSH and CDR2 LQKENI. This CDR3 is built from 15 residues. CDR3 protein: CASSPLGSGNQPQHF. The CDR3 DNA reads as TGTGCCAGCTCACCACTGGGGAGCGGTAATCAGCCCCAGCATTTT.

The rearrangement joins TRBV2 to TRBJ2-2, with 7 bases lining up with TRBD1. V was clipped by 8 bases and J by 4 bases; unmatched bases: 4. This CDR3 is built from 13 residues. CDR1 is SNHLY and CDR2 is FYNNEI in the germline V gene. The CDR3 loop is CASARQGTGELFF. In DNA form, the CDR3 reads TGTGCCAGCGCACGACAGGGCACCGGGGAGCTGTTTTTT.

The rearrangement uses TRBV6-1 and TRBJ2-4, with 8 bases aligning to TRBD1. V lost 4 bases, J lost 7 bases, and 6 bases stayed unmatched. The germline gives CDR1 MNHNS, CDR2 SASEGT. This CDR3 region has 14 residues. The CDR3 here is CASSAIQGENIQYF. The DNA for the CDR3 is TGTGCCAGCAGTGCGATACAGGGGGAGAACATTCAGTACTTC.

V usage is TRBV2 and J usage is TRBJ2-2, with D possibly matching TRBD1 (7 bases). Trimming shortened V by 6 bases and J by 0 bases, and 14 bases separated the two germline ends. The CDR3 extends over 16 amino acids. CDR1 is SNHLY and CDR2 is FYNNEI in the germline V gene. The CDR3 spells CASREGASANTGELFF. CDR3 DNA: TGTGCCAGCAGGGAGGGGGCGTCTGCGAACACCGGGGAGCTGTTTTTT.

The chain combines TRBV29-1 with TRBJ1-2, with a weak D call TRBD1 (6 bases). There are 13 residues in the CDR3. Trimming stripped 2 bases from V and 4 bases from J, with 11 bases between. CDR1 SQVTM and CDR2 ANQGSEA come from the germline V gene. CDR3 region: CSVERTASYGYTF. As DNA, the CDR3 is TGCAGCGTTGAACGGACAGCTTCCTATGGCTACACCTTC.

V usage is TRBV19 and J usage is TRBJ2-5; D possibly matches TRBD1 or TRBD2 (5 bases each). V lost 7 bases, J lost 2 bases, and 14 bases lay in between. The CDR3 runs 14 residues. Germline lookup yields CDR1 LNHDA and CDR2 SQIVND (reference sequence). The CDR3 coding sequence is TGTGCCAGTACTACGGGGCAGCCTCAAGAGACCCAGTACTTC. Translating it yields CASTTGQPQETQYF.

The V call is TRBV29-1, the J call TRBJ2-3, with 8 nucleotides matching TRBD1. V gave up 7 bases and J gave up 2 bases; unmatched junction bases: 8. Germline loops: CDR1 SQVTM, CDR2 ANQGSEA. This CDR3 is 14 amino acids long. CDR3 DNA sequence: TGCAGCGGCCTGGACAGGGAGGCCACAGATACGCAGTATTTT. It specifies CSGLDREATDTQYF.

V is TRBV11-3 and J is TRBJ2-5; D ambiguous. Trimming pared 5 bases from V and 1 base from J, leaving 23 bases between. This CDR3 comprises 18 residues. Germline lookup yields CDR1 SGHNT and CDR2 YENEEA. This chain's CDR3 is CASSTYMAVGARQETQYF. CDR3 bases: TGTGCCAGCAGCACTTATATGGCTGTAGGAGCCCGCCAAGAGACCCAGTACTTC.

The V call is TRBV29-1, the J call TRBJ2-7; 9 bases map to TRBD1. CDR3 length equals 15 residues. Trimming cost V 4 bases and J 1 base; bases outside gene matches: 8. Germline V gene lookup returns CDR1 SQVTM and CDR2 ANQGSEA. In DNA, the CDR3 is TGCAGCGTTGGAGGGACAGGGTTATCATCCTACGAGCAGTACTTC. Its translation: CSVGGTGLSSYEQYF.

Written as DNA, the CDR3 is TGTGCCTGTTCGCAGGGGAGCAACGAGCAGTACGTC. This sequence encodes CACSQGSNEQYV. J is TRBJ2-7 and V is TRBV10-3; tentatively, D is TRBD1 (6 bases). The V end lost 11 bases, the J end lost 5 bases, and 16 bases lay between the germline ends. Germline loops: CDR1 ENHRY, CDR2 SYGVKD. There are 12 residues in the CDR3.

V and J are TRBV15 and TRBJ1-1, with TRBD1 as a possible D gene (6 bases). Trimming cost V 4 bases and J 6 bases, with 12 bases left between them. This CDR3 contains 13 residues. Per germline, CDR1 LNHNV and CDR2 YYDKDF (reference sequence). This chain's CDR3 is CATSKGESSEAFF. CDR3 nucleotide sequence: TGTGCCACCAGCAAGGGGGAATCGTCTGAAGCTTTCTTT.

The sample holds one count of this clone. This chain links TRBV30 with TRBJ2-3; D uncertain. CDR3 length: 13 amino acids. V lost 3 bases and J 3 bases, leaving 10 bases between the germline ends. Germline CDR1 and CDR2: GTSNPN and SVGIG (reference sequence). In DNA form, the CDR3 reads TGTGCCTGGAGGCTTCTAATGACAGATACGCAGTATTTT. It encodes CAWRLLMTDTQYF.

The chain links TRBV7-2 to TRBJ1-2; a weak D match, TRBD1 (6 bases). V shed 1 base and J shed 3 bases, with 12 bases lying between them. The CDR3 is 15 residues long. CDR1 and CDR2 (germline): SGHTA, FQGNSA. CDR3 in amino acids: CASSLDGTSDYGYTF. The CDR3 region has the DNA TGTGCCAGCAGCTTAGACGGGACAAGCGACTATGGCTACACCTTC.